Each of the 25 T cell receptor beta chains below was sequenced from the same sample in a study of blood T cell repertoires in COVID-19. Generated by immunoSEQ multiplex PCR, the TCRdb table keeps only in-frame clones and is missing some. Among approximately 90,000 clones listed, roughly 86% were seen once. The sample comprised peripheral blood. All receptors come from a woman over 75 with acute or convalescent COVID-19.

The J gene is TRBJ1-5, the V gene TRBV27; D may be TRBD1 (5 bases). Germline values: CDR1 MNHEY, CDR2 SMNVEV (reference sequence). CDR3 length: 17 residues. V lost 2 bases to trimming and J lost 4 bases, with 18 bases between them. The CDR3 is CASSLGVGRGNNQPQHF. CDR3 sequence (DNA): TGTGCCAGCAGTTTAGGGGTCGGGCGGGGGAATAATCAGCCCCAGCATTTT.

This clone was detected only once. The rearrangement joins TRBV9 to TRBJ1-1, with TRBD1 as a possible D gene (6 bases). From germline, CDR1 is SGDLS and CDR2 YYNGEE. V lost 1 base, J lost 0 bases, and 13 bases lay in between. The CDR3 is 16 residues long. The CDR3 nucleotides read TGTGCCAGCAGCGTATCGGCAGGGGAGATGAACACTGAAGCTTTCTTT. Protein sequence: CASSVSAGEMNTEAFF.

The V call is TRBV5-1, the J call TRBJ2-1; weak D call: TRBD2 (5 bases). The CDR3 is 15 residues long. Trimming removed 4 bases at V and 5 bases at J, with 16 bases between. Per the germline V gene, CDR1 is SGHRS and CDR2 is YFSETQ. CDR3 nucleotides: TGCGCCAGCAGCGTCAGGATTGGACTTAACAATGAGCAGTTCTTC. Encoded protein: CASSVRIGLNNEQFF. Using reference TRBV5-1 and TRBJ2-1 for the parts outside the CDR3, the full variable domain is KAGVTQTPRYLIKTRGQQVTLSCSPISGHRSVSWYQQTPGQGLQFLFEYFSETQRNKGNFPGRFSGRQFSNSRSEMNVSTLELGDSALYLCASSVRIGLNNEQFFGPGTRLTVL.

The chain has TRBV15 and TRBJ2-1; 8 bases fit TRBD2. Germline V gene data show CDR1 as LNHNV and CDR2 as YYDKDF (reference sequence). The CDR3 runs to 15 residues. The junction had 8 bases not matched to a gene; V was cut back by 6 bases and J by 4 bases. The CDR3 loop is CATRFSSGVYNEQFF. The CDR3 DNA follows: TGTGCCACCAGATTCAGTAGCGGGGTGTACAATGAGCAGTTCTTC.

This chain connects TRBV4-2 to TRBJ1-6; D call uncertain. Trimming left V 4 bases short and J 5 bases short, with 12 bases between. From germline, CDR1 is LGHNA and CDR2 YNFKEQ. The CDR3 has 15 amino acids. CDR3 region: CASSPRRQNNSPLHF. The CDR3 DNA reads TGTGCCAGCAGCCCCCGGAGGCAAAATAATTCACCCCTCCACTTT.

The genes are TRBV6-5 and TRBJ2-7; possible D gene TRBD1, 5 bases. The CDR3 sequence is 13 residues long. Germline V gene sequence: CDR1 MNHEY, CDR2 SVGAGI. The V end was cut by 6 bases, the J end by 7 bases, with 16 bases between. DNA for the CDR3: TGTGCCAGCAGCTCGCAGGGTTTCGGGGAGCAGTACTTC. Amino acids: CASSSQGFGEQYF.

This clone was found a few times. The V gene is TRBV4-2, the J gene TRBJ2-7, with D possibly being TRBD1 (6 bases). CDR1 and CDR2 from the germline V gene are LGHNA and YNFKEQ. CDR3 length: 13 residues. The ends were cut back, 0 bases at V and 13 bases at J, with 16 bases in the middle. The CDR3 loop reads CASSQELTGGEYF. CDR3 in DNA: TGTGCCAGCAGCCAAGAGCTGACAGGAGGCGAATACTTC.

The chain recombines TRBV9 with TRBJ2-1; 10 positions agree with TRBD2. Unmatched junction bases numbered 6, after V lost 0 bases and J lost 6 bases. There are 16 residues in the CDR3. CDR1 and CDR2 (germline): SGDLS, YYNGEE. In DNA, the CDR3 is TGTGCCAGCAGCGTAGGGTCTAGCGGGAGCGGCAATGAGCAGTTCTTC. This encodes CASSVGSSGSGNEQFF.

This clone is a singleton in its sample. The V call is TRBV7-2, the J call TRBJ1-2, with D possibly TRBD1 on 5 matching bases. This CDR3 is 14 amino acids long. Trimming pared 5 bases from V and 0 bases from J, leaving 10 bases between. Germline CDR1 SGHTA, CDR2 FQGNSA. The CDR3 DNA sequence: TGTGCCAGCAGCCCCAGGGTAGCTAACTATGGCTACACCTTC. This encodes CASSPRVANYGYTF.

This rearrangement joins TRBV19 to TRBJ1-1, with no clear D. Germline loops: CDR1 LNHDA, CDR2 SQIVND (reference sequence). The CDR3 is 13 residues long. Trimming took off 3 bases at V and 3 bases at J, with 8 bases between the two ends. The CDR3 DNA reads TGTGCCAGTAGTATGCCCGGGGACACTGAAGCTTTCTTT. Translating it yields CASSMPGDTEAFF.

The chain uses TRBV2 and TRBJ1-5, with D perhaps matching TRBD1 (5 bases). Germline lookup yields CDR1 SNHLY and CDR2 FYNNEI. Deletions cut 4 bases from V and 7 bases from J, with 14 bases between. There are 14 residues in the CDR3. The CDR3 region has the DNA TGTGCCAGCAGTGCGGCAGGGATGGAGCAGCCCCAGCATTTT. This encodes CASSAAGMEQPQHF.

The CDR3 here is CASSFGTGVGYTF. CDR3 bases: TGTGCCAGCAGCTTCGGGACAGGGGTTGGCTACACCTTC. The J gene is TRBJ1-2, the V gene TRBV7-9, with 10 bases that match TRBD1. Germline values: CDR1 SEHNR, CDR2 FQNEAQ (reference sequence). The CDR3 covers 13 residues. J was trimmed by 7 bases and V by 3 bases; bases with no gene match: 2.

In this sample, this clone turned up once. CDR3 sequence reads: CASSPRGGTYEQYF. In nucleotides, the CDR3 is TGTGCCAGCAGTCCTAGGGGGGGAACCTACGAGCAGTACTTC. The V gene is TRBV6-5, the J gene TRBJ2-7; perhaps TRBD2 as D (7 bases). Trimming cost V 5 bases and J 2 bases, with 13 bases left between them. The CDR3 consists of 14 residues. The germline V gene encodes CDR1 MNHEY and CDR2 SVGAGI.

The chain has TRBV5-5 and TRBJ1-1; D may be TRBD1 (5 bases). The CDR3 runs 15 residues. V was clipped by 0 bases and J by 5 bases, with 14 bases between them. Per germline, CDR1 SGHKS and CDR2 YYEKEE (reference sequence). In DNA form, the CDR3 reads TGTGCCAGCAGCTTGGCAATAGGGGTGAGGACTGAAGCTTTCTTT. This gives the protein CASSLAIGVRTEAFF.

The chain joins TRBV6-5 to TRBJ2-1, with 14 nucleotides matching TRBD2. The junction had 6 bases not matched to a gene; V was cut back by 5 bases and J by 9 bases. Germline CDR1 MNHEY, CDR2 SVGAGI. The CDR3 totals 15 residues. CDR3 region: CASSRLAGGRSEQFF. For the CDR3, the DNA is TGTGCCAGCAGTCGACTAGCGGGAGGGCGCAGTGAGCAGTTCTTC.

The rearrangement joins TRBV18 to TRBJ1-1; 8 bases align to TRBD1. Per the germline V gene, CDR1 is KGHSH and CDR2 is LQKENI. The V segment lost 5 bases and the J segment 1 base; nucleotides outside the gene matches: 6. The CDR3 spans 15 residues. In nucleotides, the CDR3 is TGTGCCAGCTCAAGGACAGGGATGGAGAACACTGAAGCTTTCTTT. This encodes CASSRTGMENTEAFF.

The chain links TRBV15 to TRBJ2-7; D is unclear. The CDR3 extends over 13 amino acids. Germline lookup yields CDR1 LNHNV and CDR2 YYDKDF (reference sequence). Trimming removed 0 bases from V and 3 bases from J, with 6 bases in between. CDR3 bases: TGTGCCACCAGCAGAGATTTCAGCTACGAGCAGTACTTC. This codes for CATSRDFSYEQYF. Full variable domain (missing parts from reference TRBV15 and TRBJ2-7): DAMVIQNPRYQVTQFGKPVTLSCSQTLNHNVMYWYQQKSSQAPKLLFHYYDKDFNNEADTPDNFQSRRPNTSFCFLDIRSPGLGDTAMYLCATSRDFSYEQYFGPGTRLTVT.

This clone has just a few counts. J is TRBJ1-2 and V is TRBV15; TRBD1 might be the D (5 bases). With 0 bases removed from V and 6 bases from J, the gap between germline ends came to 14 bases. Per germline, CDR1 LNHNV and CDR2 YYDKDF (reference sequence). This CDR3 spans 15 amino acids. CDR3 DNA sequence: TGTGCCACCAGCAGAGAGCGGGGGGGGTCTGATGGCTACACCTTC. Translation gives CATSRERGGSDGYTF.

The chain couples TRBV28 to TRBJ1-5; 7 bases align to TRBD1. The ends lost 5 bases at V and 7 bases at J; junction bases unmatched: 8. Germline V gene sequence: CDR1 MDHEN, CDR2 SYDVKM. The CDR3 is 14 residues long. CDR3 protein: CASSADRVYQPQHF. The CDR3 DNA is TGTGCCAGCAGTGCCGACAGGGTGTACCAGCCCCAGCATTTT.

This clone turned up a few times. CDR3 nucleotides: TGTGCCAGCACCAGACTAGCGGGGTCCACCGGGGAGCTGTTTTTT. Translated, it gives CASTRLAGSTGELFF. The genes are TRBV2 and TRBJ2-2, with 11 bases matching TRBD2. This CDR3 is built from 15 residues. Germline loops: CDR1 SNHLY, CDR2 FYNNEI. Trimming took 7 bases from V and 4 from J; bases not matched to a gene: 5.

The V and J genes are TRBV3-1 (or the pseudogene TRBV3-2) and TRBJ1-1, with D hard to call. Trimming cost V 1 base and J 2 bases, with 8 bases left between them. CDR1 LGHDT and CDR2 YNNKEL come from the germline V gene (reference sequence). This CDR3 contains 14 residues. The CDR3 region is CASSQGRTNTEAFF. As DNA, the CDR3 is TGTGCCAGCAGCCAAGGACGGACTAACACTGAAGCTTTCTTT.

The J gene is TRBJ1-3, the V gene TRBV14, with D perhaps matching TRBD1 (6 bases). The ends were cut back, 0 bases at V and 4 bases at J, with 13 bases in the middle. This CDR3 has 16 amino acids. Germline V gene lookup returns CDR1 SGHDN and CDR2 FVKESK. Here the CDR3 reads CASSQEPHRAGNTIYF. CDR3 nucleotide sequence: TGTGCCAGCAGCCAAGAACCCCACAGGGCGGGAAACACCATATATTTT.

This clone was seen only once. This rearrangement joins TRBV18 to TRBJ2-5; no firm D call. The length of the CDR3 is 13 residues. V dropped 3 bases and J dropped 1 base, with 6 bases sitting between them. Germline-derived CDR1 and CDR2 are KGHSH and LQKENI. The DNA for the CDR3 is TGTGCCAGCTCACCGGGCAGCCAAGAGACCCAGTACTTC. This sequence encodes CASSPGSQETQYF.

The V call is TRBV5-1, the J call TRBJ2-5; TRBD1 matches at 10 bases. This CDR3 spans 16 amino acids. The V and J ends lost 4 bases and 5 bases, in that order; junction bases with no gene match: 11. Germline CDR1 reads SGHRS; CDR2 reads YFSETQ. The chain's CDR3 is CASSQFPTGGRETQYF. Here the CDR3 DNA reads TGCGCCAGCAGCCAATTCCCGACAGGGGGCCGGGAGACCCAGTACTTC.

The V and J genes are TRBV18 and TRBJ2-5; 7 bases line up with TRBD1. The J segment lost 5 bases and the V segment lost 8 bases, leaving 8 bases of the junction unmatched. CDR1 is KGHSH, CDR2 LQKENI, per germline. CDR3 size: 13 residues. CDR3 protein: CASKIGQAETQYF. The DNA for the CDR3 is TGTGCCAGCAAAATAGGACAGGCGGAGACCCAGTACTTC.